The 14 T cell receptor beta chains in this list originate from one sample, sequenced in a study of shared clonotypes between healthy human individuals. Using immunoSEQ multiplex PCR, the repertoire was profiled, and TCRdb retains in-frame clones only, with some absent. The repertoire includes under 2,000,000 clones, about 95% of them detected once, and 0.95% to 1.5% sits in the top ten. The naive CD8 fraction comprised CD45RO-negative cells positively selected for CCR7 and excluded terminally differentiated effector memory CD45RA+ cells. Sequenced material: naive CD8+ T cells sorted from blood. Every receptor here comes from a man aged 18 to 29 in good health.

The V call is TRBV7-9, the J call TRBJ2-7; tentatively, D is TRBD1 (7 bases). CDR3 size: 16 residues. Trimming removed 2 bases at V and 3 bases at J, with 17 bases between. Looked up from germline, CDR1 is SEHNR and CDR2 is FQNEAQ (reference sequence). CDR3 in amino acids: CASSLTGDLGNYEQYF. Written as DNA, the CDR3 is TGTGCCAGCAGCTTAACAGGGGACTTAGGAAACTACGAGCAGTACTTC.

The chain links TRBV13 to TRBJ2-7; no firm D call. The length of the CDR3 is 13 residues. Trimming took 4 bases from V and 5 from J, leaving 12 bases between them. Looked up from germline, CDR1 is PRHDT and CDR2 is FYEKMQ (reference sequence). The CDR3 region has the DNA TGTGCCAGCAGCTCGGACGGCTGGGACGAGCAGTACTTC. Residues: CASSSDGWDEQYF.

The chain has TRBV27 and TRBJ1-2, with a tentative D call TRBD1 (5 bases). CDR1 and CDR2 (germline): MNHEY, SMNVEV (reference sequence). Trimming cost V 1 base and J 10 bases, with 13 bases left between them. The CDR3 has 13 residues. As DNA, the CDR3 is TGTGCCAGCAGTTTATGGCAGGGAAGAAACTACACCTTC. Residues: CASSLWQGRNYTF.

The chain employs TRBV5-4 and TRBJ2-2; 9 bases match TRBD1. Germline values: CDR1 SGHNT, CDR2 YYREEE (reference sequence). V was pared by 2 bases and J by 5 bases, with 13 bases of the junction left unmatched. This CDR3 spans 18 amino acids. The CDR3 DNA reads TGTGCCAGCAGCTTCCCTACAGGGGGCGCAATTAATACCGGGGAGCTGTTTTTT. As protein: CASSFPTGGAINTGELFF. The entire variable domain, with the rest obtained from reference TRBV5-4 and TRBJ2-2, is as follows: ETGVTQSPTHLIKTRGQQVTLRCSSQSGHNTVSWYQQALGQGPQFIFQYYREEENGRGNFPPRFSGLQFPNYSSELNVNALELDDSALYLCASSFPTGGAINTGELFFGEGSRLTVL.

The genes are TRBV27 and TRBJ1-5, with TRBD1 matching 7 bases. V dropped 4 bases and J dropped 0; count of bases not matched to a gene: 9. In germline, CDR1 is MNHEY, CDR2 SMNVEV (reference sequence). The CDR3 covers 17 residues. The CDR3 spells CASSSLSGGYSNQPQHF. The DNA of the CDR3 is TGTGCCAGCAGTTCGCTCTCAGGGGGATATAGCAATCAGCCCCAGCATTTT.

The chain carries TRBV4-1 and TRBJ2-1; 8 nucleotides line up with TRBD2. There are 15 residues in the CDR3. CDR1 is MGHRA and CDR2 is YSYEKL in the germline V gene. V lost 0 bases and J lost 4; bases outside the gene matches: 2. In DNA, the CDR3 is TGCGCCAGCAGCCAAGAAAAGCGGGAGTACAATGAGCAGTTCTTC. This sequence encodes CASSQEKREYNEQFF.

This chain uses TRBV25-1 with TRBJ2-2, with D perhaps TRBD2 (5 bases). CDR1 and CDR2 (germline): MGHDK, SYGVNS. The ends were cut back, 2 bases at V and 8 bases at J, with 12 bases in the middle. The CDR3 is made up of 14 amino acids. This CDR3 reads CASSELGLGGELFF. The CDR3 nucleotides are TGTGCCAGCAGTGAACTCGGACTGGGTGGGGAGCTGTTTTTT.

The chain joins TRBV19 to TRBJ1-1; 7 bases map to TRBD1. In germline, CDR1 is LNHDA, CDR2 SQIVND (reference sequence). Unmatched junction bases numbered 8, after V lost 3 bases and J lost 1 base. The CDR3 is made up of 16 amino acids. CDR3 residues: CASSMWATGKNTEAFF. In DNA, the CDR3 is TGTGCCAGTAGTATGTGGGCGACAGGGAAGAACACTGAAGCTTTCTTT.

J is TRBJ2-7 and V is TRBV13; 8 positions agree with TRBD1. The CDR3 is 14 amino acids. The V gene's germline CDR1 is PRHDT and CDR2 FYEKMQ (reference sequence). Trimming took 3 bases from V and 2 from J; bases not matched to a gene: 3. The CDR3 loop reads CASSFEQGAYEQYF. As DNA, the CDR3 is TGTGCCAGCAGCTTCGAACAGGGGGCCTACGAGCAGTACTTC. Filled out from reference TRBV13 and TRBJ2-7, the complete variable domain reads AAGVIQSPRHLIKEKRETATLKCYPIPRHDTVYWYQQGPGQDPQFLISFYEKMQSDKGSIPDRFSAQQFSDYHSELNMSSLELGDSALYFCASSFEQGAYEQYFGPGTRLTVT.

This clone is a singleton in its sample. The chain links TRBV6-5 to TRBJ2-1; TRBD2 matches at 10 bases. Germline V CDR1 and CDR2: MNHEY, SVGAGI. With 6 bases clipped from V and 15 bases from J, the junction kept 5 bases outside the gene matches. The CDR3 spans 11 residues. The CDR3 sequence is CASSDSGRPFF. The CDR3 DNA sequence: TGTGCCAGCAGCGATAGCGGGAGGCCGTTCTTC.

The rearrangement links TRBV5-1 to TRBJ2-6; D ambiguous. V shed 7 bases and J shed 0 bases, with 14 bases lying between them. The CDR3 sequence is 16 residues long. Per germline, CDR1 SGHRS and CDR2 YFSETQ. The CDR3 is CASSLDGLSGANVLTF. In nucleotides, the CDR3 is TGCGCCAGCTCCCTGGACGGGCTCTCTGGGGCCAACGTCCTGACTTTC. Full variable domain (missing parts from reference TRBV5-1 and TRBJ2-6): KAGVTQTPRYLIKTRGQQVTLSCSPISGHRSVSWYQQTPGQGLQFLFEYFSETQRNKGNFPGRFSGRQFSNSRSEMNVSTLELGDSALYLCASSLDGLSGANVLTFGAGSRLTVL.

This chain uses TRBV11-3 with TRBJ2-2; a possible D gene is TRBD2 (6 bases). The V gene's germline CDR1 is SGHNT and CDR2 YENEEA. V was clipped by 4 bases and J by 4 bases, with 16 bases between them. The CDR3 has 16 amino acids. In DNA, the CDR3 is TGTGCCAGCAGCTCCGGACTTTGGGGAGGCACCGGGGAGCTGTTTTTT. As protein: CASSSGLWGGTGELFF.

The chain joins TRBV7-8 to TRBJ1-5; no definite D call. CDR3 size: 14 residues. Germline lookup yields CDR1 SGHVS and CDR2 FQNEAQ. Trimming shortened V by 5 bases and J by 4 bases, and 12 bases separated the two germline ends. CDR3 sequence reads: CASSLEGLNQPQHF. CDR3 coding DNA: TGTGCCAGCAGCCTCGAAGGTTTAAATCAGCCCCAGCATTTT.

V and J are TRBV27 and TRBJ1-2; unclear D gene. Looked up from germline, CDR1 is MNHEY and CDR2 is SMNVEV (reference sequence). The CDR3 is 12 amino acids. V was clipped by 2 bases and J by 4 bases, with 5 bases between them. In DNA form, the CDR3 reads TGTGCCAGCAGTTTAGAGGGCTATGGCTACACCTTC. Translation gives CASSLEGYGYTF.